The rows below give T cell receptor beta chains drawn from one sample of a study of control samples from healthy donors and cancer patients. The table came from immunoSEQ multiplex PCR; TCRdb's copy has only in-frame clones and leaves some out. The repertoire holds about 92,000 clones, around 80% seen once, with about 9.8% in the top ten. Source material: blood. All receptors derive from a woman aged 55-69 years in good health. Each CDR3 is given with its conserved first and last residue. The D gene is left open where the match is weak. Some rows have no size entry. The others give once, few or many, or a class for an expanded clone.

J: TRBJ1-3
V: TRBV9
size: once
D: .
DNA: TGTGCCAGCAGCGTAGCGGAGGGCCTCGGAAACACCATATATTTT
CDR3: CASSVAEGLGNTIYF

J: TRBJ2-7
V: TRBV6-5
size: .
D: TRBD1
DNA: TGTGCCAGCAAGGAAGGGGGCGGCGAGCAGTACTTC
CDR3: CASKEGGGEQYF

J: TRBJ1-1
V: TRBV19
size: .
D: .
DNA: TGTGCCAGTAGTTGGGGCGGGACTGAAGCTTTCTTT
CDR3: CASSWGGTEAFF

J: TRBJ1-6
V: TRBV5-1
size: .
D: .
DNA: TGCGCCAGCAGCATCGGACCCCGGGCTGTGGATTCACCCCTCCACTTT
CDR3: CASSIGPRAVDSPLHF

J: TRBJ2-5
V: TRBV18
size: .
D: .
DNA: TGTGCCAGCTCATACGGGAGCACGGAGACCCAGTACTTC
CDR3: CASSYGSTETQYF

J: TRBJ1-5
V: TRBV10-2
size: .
D: .
DNA: TGCGCCAGCAGTGAGTCAACCAATCAGCCCCAGCATTTT
CDR3: CASSESTNQPQHF

J: TRBJ2-7
V: TRBV28
size: .
D: .
DNA: TGTGCCAGCAAGCGGACTAACCTCAGAGAGCAGTACTTC
CDR3: CASKRTNLREQYF

J: TRBJ2-1
V: TRBV18
size: once
D: TRBD2
DNA: TGTGCCAGCTCACCCCCGGGACTAGCGGGAGGGCCTCGCAATGAGCAGTTCTTC
CDR3: CASSPPGLAGGPRNEQFF

J: TRBJ2-7
V: TRBV18
size: .
D: .
DNA: TGTGCCAGCTCACCACCGGGGGCCGTCTACGAGCAGTACTTC
CDR3: CASSPPGAVYEQYF

J: TRBJ2-1
V: TRBV11-2
size: once
D: TRBD2
DNA: TGTGCCAGCAGCATGAGGACTAGCGGGAGTGGGGATGAGCAGTTCTTC
CDR3: CASSMRTSGSGDEQFF

J: TRBJ2-2
V: TRBV6-4
size: .
D: .
DNA: TGTGCCAGCAGCCTGGCAGGGGCCAACACCGGGGAGCTGTTTTTT
CDR3: CASSLAGANTGELFF

J: TRBJ1-6
V: TRBV6-6
size: .
D: .
DNA: TGTGCCAGCAACCCAGGGGTTGCAGGCTCACCCCTCCACTTT
CDR3: CASNPGVAGSPLHF

J: TRBJ2-1
V: TRBV6-5
size: .
D: .
DNA: TGTGCCAGCAGTCCTGGGGGCAGCTCCTACAATGAGCAGTTCTTC
CDR3: CASSPGGSSYNEQFF

J: TRBJ1-1
V: TRBV7-9
size: .
D: .
DNA: TGTGCCAGCAGCTTAGAGACAAACACTGAAGCTTTCTTT
CDR3: CASSLETNTEAFF

J: TRBJ1-5
V: TRBV7-2
size: .
D: .
DNA: TGTGCCAGCAGCGAGGGCCCTATAGGGAAGGCCCAGCATTTT
CDR3: CASSEGPIGKAQHF

J: TRBJ1-1
V: TRBV10-3
size: .
D: TRBD1
DNA: TGTGCCATCAGTGAGCCGAGACAGGGGATGCGGACTGAAGCTTTCTTT
CDR3: CAISEPRQGMRTEAFF

J: TRBJ1-6
V: TRBV4-1
size: .
D: TRBD1
DNA: TGCGCCAGCAGCCAATCCATGGACAGGGGGCAACCCCTCCACTTT
CDR3: CASSQSMDRGQPLHF

J: TRBJ2-5
V: TRBV7-8
size: .
D: .
DNA: TGTGCCAGCAGCCTAAAGCTTGAAGGAGAAGAGACCCAGTACTTC
CDR3: CASSLKLEGEETQYF

J: TRBJ2-6
V: TRBV5-1
size: .
D: .
DNA: TGCGCCAGCAGCTTAAGCTCTGGGGCCAACGTCCTGACTTTC
CDR3: CASSLSSGANVLTF

J: TRBJ1-1
V: TRBV19
size: .
D: .
DNA: TGTGCCAGTAGTCCCGACACCACCGGCACTGAAGCTTTCTTT
CDR3: CASSPDTTGTEAFF

J: TRBJ2-7
V: TRBV10-1
size: .
D: .
DNA: TGCGCCTTCGAAAGGACAGCCGCCTACGAGCAGTACTTC
CDR3: CAFERTAAYEQYF

J: TRBJ2-1
V: TRBV6-4
size: .
D: TRBD2
DNA: TGTGCCAGCAGTGACTCAACTAGCGGGGAGGATGAGCAGTTCTTC
CDR3: CASSDSTSGEDEQFF

J: TRBJ2-7
V: TRBV14
size: .
D: .
DNA: TGTGCCAGCAGCCAAGATTACGAGCAGTACTTC
CDR3: CASSQDYEQYF

J: TRBJ1-4
V: TRBV5-1
size: few
D: .
DNA: TGCGCCAGCTCCTTAGGGGGGGCAGCTAATGAAAAACTGTTTTTT
CDR3: CASSLGGAANEKLFF

J: TRBJ1-2
V: TRBV4-2
size: .
D: TRBD1
DNA: TGTGCCAGCAGCCCACAGGGGGGACAGAACCTAAATGGCTACACCTTC
CDR3: CASSPQGGQNLNGYTF

J: TRBJ1-3
V: TRBV25-1
size: .
D: .
DNA: TGTGCCAGCAGTGACGGGGGCTCTGGAAACACCATATATTTT
CDR3: CASSDGGSGNTIYF

J: TRBJ1-1
V: TRBV3-1/TRBV3-2
size: .
D: .
DNA: TGTGCCAGCAGCATCGGGGGTAGGTCTACGAGCACTGAAGCTTTCTTT
CDR3: CASSIGGRSTSTEAFF

J: TRBJ2-1
V: TRBV5-1
size: .
D: TRBD1
DNA: TGCGCCAGCCAGGGGACAGGGGTAGGTGAGCAGTTCTTC
CDR3: CASQGTGVGEQFF

J: TRBJ2-1
V: TRBV10-1
size: .
D: .
DNA: TGCGCCAACAGAGGGGGGGGGAGCTCCTACAATGAGCAGTTCTTC
CDR3: CANRGGGSSYNEQFF

J: TRBJ1-5
V: TRBV19
size: .
D: .
DNA: TGTGCCAGTAGTATTAGGACCAGTTATAGCAATCAGCCCCAGCATTTT
CDR3: CASSIRTSYSNQPQHF

J: TRBJ2-1
V: TRBV6-4
size: .
D: .
DNA: TGTGCCAGCAGTACCGACCTGGGATTTGAGCAGTTCTTC
CDR3: CASSTDLGFEQFF

J: TRBJ2-5
V: TRBV6-5
size: .
D: TRBD1
DNA: TGTGCCAGCAGGGGGGACAGGGGGTATCAAGAGACCCAGTACTTC
CDR3: CASRGDRGYQETQYF

J: TRBJ2-7
V: TRBV6-1
size: .
D: .
DNA: TGTGCCAGCAGTGATCGGGGCTGGGTGCAGTACTTC
CDR3: CASSDRGWVQYF

J: TRBJ2-3
V: TRBV19
size: .
D: .
DNA: TGTGCCAGTAGTCTCGCTTTTACAGATACGCAGTATTTT
CDR3: CASSLAFTDTQYF

J: TRBJ2-3
V: TRBV5-1
size: .
D: TRBD2
DNA: TGCGCCAGCAGCTTATGGGGAGGGGAGTCCCAGTATTTT
CDR3: CASSLWGGESQYF

J: TRBJ2-2
V: TRBV7-2
size: .
D: TRBD2
DNA: TGTGCCAGCAGCAGGTTGGGCGGGGGTAACACCGGGGAGCTGTTTTTT
CDR3: CASSRLGGGNTGELFF

J: TRBJ2-7
V: TRBV6-2/TRBV6-3
size: .
D: .
DNA: TGTGCCAGCAGTTTCTCCTACGAGCAGTACTTC
CDR3: CASSFSYEQYF

J: TRBJ1-6
V: TRBV19
size: few
D: .
DNA: TGTGCCACCAGAGCCGGACGGAATAATTCACCCCTCCACTTT
CDR3: CATRAGRNNSPLHF

J: TRBJ2-5
V: TRBV3-1/TRBV3-2
size: .
D: TRBD2
DNA: TGTGCCAGCAGCCTCTCGGGAGGGGGGCAAGAGACCCAGTACTTC
CDR3: CASSLSGGGQETQYF

J: TRBJ1-1
V: TRBV21-1
size: once
D: .
DNA: TGTGCCAGCAGCAAAAAGCTTGTTTTGGACACTGAAGCTTTCTTT
CDR3: CASSKKLVLDTEAFF

J: TRBJ1-6
V: TRBV5-1
size: once
D: TRBD1
DNA: TGCGCCAGCAGCCTGCCGGGGACAGACAATTCACCCCTTCACTTT
CDR3: CASSLPGTDNSPLHF

J: TRBJ2-7
V: TRBV12-3/TRBV12-4
size: .
D: .
DNA: TGTGCCAGCACTGGACACTCCTACGAGCAGTACTTC
CDR3: CASTGHSYEQYF

J: TRBJ1-2
V: TRBV19
size: .
D: .
DNA: TGTGCCAGTAGGAGACAGGACAGTTATGGCTACACCTTC
CDR3: CASRRQDSYGYTF